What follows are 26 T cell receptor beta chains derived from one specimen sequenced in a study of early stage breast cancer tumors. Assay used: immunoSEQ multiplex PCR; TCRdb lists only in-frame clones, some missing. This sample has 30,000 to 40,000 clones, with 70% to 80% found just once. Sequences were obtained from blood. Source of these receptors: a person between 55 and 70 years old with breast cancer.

The CDR3 sequence: CASSGFGISAGELFF. CDR3 DNA sequence: TGTGCCAGCAGCGGATTCGGGATTTCTGCCGGGGAGCTGTTTTTT. The rearrangement uses TRBV9 and TRBJ2-2; tentative D call: TRBD2 (5 bases). Per the germline V gene, CDR1 is SGDLS and CDR2 is YYNGEE. Trimming cost V 3 bases and J 6 bases, with 15 bases left between them. This CDR3 spans 15 amino acids.

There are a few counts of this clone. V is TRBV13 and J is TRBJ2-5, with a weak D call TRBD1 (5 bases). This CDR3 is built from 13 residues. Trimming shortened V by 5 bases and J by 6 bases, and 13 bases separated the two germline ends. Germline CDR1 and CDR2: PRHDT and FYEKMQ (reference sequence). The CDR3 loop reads CASSVLQGQTQYF. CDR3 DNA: TGTGCCAGCAGCGTCTTGCAGGGTCAGACCCAGTACTTC.

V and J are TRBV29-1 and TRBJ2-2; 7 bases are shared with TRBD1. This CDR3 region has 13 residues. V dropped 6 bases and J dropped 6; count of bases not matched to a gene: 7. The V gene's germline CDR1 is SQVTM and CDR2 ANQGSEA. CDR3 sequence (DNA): TGCAGCGTGTTAGACAGGGTGTCCGGGGAGCTGTTTTTT. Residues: CSVLDRVSGELFF.

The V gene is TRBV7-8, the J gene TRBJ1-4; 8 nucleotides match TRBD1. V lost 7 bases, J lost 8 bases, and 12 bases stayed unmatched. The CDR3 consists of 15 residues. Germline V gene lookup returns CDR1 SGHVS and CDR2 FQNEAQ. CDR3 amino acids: CASTGQAPRGEKLFF. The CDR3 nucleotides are TGTGCCAGCACGGGACAGGCCCCCCGTGGGGAAAAACTGTTTTTT.

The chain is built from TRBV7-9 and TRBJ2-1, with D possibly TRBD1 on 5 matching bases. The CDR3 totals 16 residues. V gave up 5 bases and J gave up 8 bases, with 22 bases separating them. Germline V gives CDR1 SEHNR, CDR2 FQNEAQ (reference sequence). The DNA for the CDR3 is TGTGCCAGCAGCCCAGGGTCAAGCCAGGTATTCGATGAGCAGTTCTTC. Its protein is CASSPGSSQVFDEQFF.

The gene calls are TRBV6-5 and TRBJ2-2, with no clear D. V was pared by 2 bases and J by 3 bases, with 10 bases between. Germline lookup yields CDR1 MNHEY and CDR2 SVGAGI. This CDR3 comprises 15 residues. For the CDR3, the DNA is TGTGCCAGCAGTTACGGCCTCCGGTACACCGGGGAGCTGTTTTTT. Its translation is CASSYGLRYTGELFF.

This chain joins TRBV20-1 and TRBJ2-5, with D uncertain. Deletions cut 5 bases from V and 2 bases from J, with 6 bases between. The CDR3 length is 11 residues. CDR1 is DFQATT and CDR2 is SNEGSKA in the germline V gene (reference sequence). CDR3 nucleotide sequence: TGCAGTGCTGAAGATCAAGAGACCCAGTACTTC. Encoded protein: CSAEDQETQYF.

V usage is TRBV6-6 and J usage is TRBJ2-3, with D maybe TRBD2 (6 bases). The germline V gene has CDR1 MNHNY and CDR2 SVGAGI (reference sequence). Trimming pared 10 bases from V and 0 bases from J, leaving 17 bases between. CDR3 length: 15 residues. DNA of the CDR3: TGTGCCACCAGCCTAGCGCCAATTAGCACAGATACGCAGTATTTT. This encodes CATSLAPISTDTQYF.

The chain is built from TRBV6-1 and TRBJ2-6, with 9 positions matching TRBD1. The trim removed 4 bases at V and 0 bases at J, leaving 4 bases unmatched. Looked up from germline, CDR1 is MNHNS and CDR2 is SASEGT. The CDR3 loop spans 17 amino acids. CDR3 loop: CASSGGTGSSGANVLTF. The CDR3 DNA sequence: TGTGCCAGCAGTGGAGGGACAGGGTCCTCTGGGGCCAACGTCCTGACTTTC.

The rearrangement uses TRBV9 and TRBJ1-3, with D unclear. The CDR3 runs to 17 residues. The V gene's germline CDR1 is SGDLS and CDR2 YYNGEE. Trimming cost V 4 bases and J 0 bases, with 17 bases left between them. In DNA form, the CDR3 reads TGTGCCAGCAGCTTTTACCCGGGATCCTTCTCTGGAAACACCATATATTTT. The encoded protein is CASSFYPGSFSGNTIYF.

CDR3 sequence: CSVEKQGPRTTNQPQHF. In DNA form, the CDR3 reads TGCAGCGTTGAAAAGCAGGGCCCTCGTACGACCAATCAGCCCCAGCATTTT. The chain combines TRBV29-1 with TRBJ1-5; a possible D gene is TRBD1 (5 bases). The V gene lost 2 bases and the J gene lost 3 bases, with 20 bases spanning the gap. The CDR3 is 17 residues long. Germline loops: CDR1 SQVTM, CDR2 ANQGSEA.

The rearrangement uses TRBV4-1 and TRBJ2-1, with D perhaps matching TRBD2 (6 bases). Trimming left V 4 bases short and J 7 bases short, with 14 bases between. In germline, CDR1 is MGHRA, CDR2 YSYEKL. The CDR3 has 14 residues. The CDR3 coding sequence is TGCGCCAGCAGCCCGGGGGAGGTGCGTAATGAGCAGTTCTTC. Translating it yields CASSPGEVRNEQFF.

CDR3 sequence: CASSYGVSGANVLTF. For the CDR3, the DNA is TGTGCCAGCAGTTACGGAGTTTCTGGGGCCAACGTCCTGACTTTC. This chain links TRBV6-6 with TRBJ2-6; D not certain. The CDR3 runs 15 residues. From germline, CDR1 is MNHNY and CDR2 SVGAGI (reference sequence). Trimming left V 2 bases short and J 1 base short, with 6 bases between.

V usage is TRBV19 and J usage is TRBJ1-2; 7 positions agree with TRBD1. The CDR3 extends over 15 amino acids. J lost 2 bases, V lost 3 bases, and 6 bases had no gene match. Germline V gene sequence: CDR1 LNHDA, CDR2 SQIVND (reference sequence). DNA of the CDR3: TGTGCCAGTAGTATCCAGGGGGGCTACAACTATGGCTACACCTTC. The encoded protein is CASSIQGGYNYGYTF.

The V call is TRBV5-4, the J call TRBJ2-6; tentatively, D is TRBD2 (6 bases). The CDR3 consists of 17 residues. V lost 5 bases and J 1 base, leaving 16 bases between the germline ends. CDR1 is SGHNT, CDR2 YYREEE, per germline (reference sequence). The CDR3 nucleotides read TGTGCCAGCAGTCTTCTATACGGGGGTTCTGGGGCCAACGTCCTGACTTTC. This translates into CASSLLYGGSGANVLTF. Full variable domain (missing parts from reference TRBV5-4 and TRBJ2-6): ETGVTQSPTHLIKTRGQQVTLRCSSQSGHNTVSWYQQALGQGPQFIFQYYREEENGRGNFPPRFSGLQFPNYSSELNVNALELDDSALYLCASSLLYGGSGANVLTFGAGSRLTVL.

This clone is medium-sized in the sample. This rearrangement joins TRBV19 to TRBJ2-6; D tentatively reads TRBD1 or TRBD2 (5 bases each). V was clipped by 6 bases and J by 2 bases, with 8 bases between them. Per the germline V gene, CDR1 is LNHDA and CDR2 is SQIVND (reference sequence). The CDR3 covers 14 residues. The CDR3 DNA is TGTGCCAGTAGCCGAGGGGCTGGGGCCAACGTCCTGACTTTC. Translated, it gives CASSRGAGANVLTF. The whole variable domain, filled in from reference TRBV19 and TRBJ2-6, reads DGGITQSPKYLFRKEGQNVTLSCEQNLNHDAMYWYRQDPGQGLRLIYYSQIVNDFQKGDIAEGYSVSREKKESFPLTVTSAQKNPTAFYLCASSRGAGANVLTFGAGSRLTVL.

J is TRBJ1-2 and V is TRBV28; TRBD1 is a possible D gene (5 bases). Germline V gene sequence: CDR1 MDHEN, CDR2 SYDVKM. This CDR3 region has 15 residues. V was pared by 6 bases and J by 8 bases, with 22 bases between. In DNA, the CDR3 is TGTGCCAGCAGGATCACCGGGGCGCGTTCCACGGGCTACACCTTC. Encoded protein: CASRITGARSTGYTF.

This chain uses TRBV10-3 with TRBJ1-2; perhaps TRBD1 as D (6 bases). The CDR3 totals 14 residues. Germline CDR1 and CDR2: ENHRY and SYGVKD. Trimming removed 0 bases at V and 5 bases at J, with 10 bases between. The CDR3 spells CAISESGQLYGYTF. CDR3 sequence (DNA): TGTGCCATCAGTGAGTCGGGACAACTTTATGGCTACACCTTC.

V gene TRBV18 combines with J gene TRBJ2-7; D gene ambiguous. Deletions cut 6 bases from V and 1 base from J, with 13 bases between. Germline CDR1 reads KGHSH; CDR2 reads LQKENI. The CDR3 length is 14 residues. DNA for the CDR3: TGTGCCAGCTCCCCTCGGGTCCAATCCTACGAGCAGTACTTC. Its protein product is CASSPRVQSYEQYF.

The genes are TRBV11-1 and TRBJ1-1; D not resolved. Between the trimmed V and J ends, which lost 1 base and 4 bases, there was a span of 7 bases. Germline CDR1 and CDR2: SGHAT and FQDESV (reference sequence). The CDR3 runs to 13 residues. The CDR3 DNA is TGTGCCAGCAGCTTAGACAGTGTCACTGAAGCTTTCTTT. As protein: CASSLDSVTEAFF. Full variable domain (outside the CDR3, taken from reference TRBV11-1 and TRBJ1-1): EAEVAQSPRYKITEKSQAVAFWCDPISGHATLYWYRQILGQGPELLVQFQDESVVDDSQLPKDRFSAERLKGVDSTLKIQPAELGDSAMYLCASSLDSVTEAFFGQGTRLTVV.

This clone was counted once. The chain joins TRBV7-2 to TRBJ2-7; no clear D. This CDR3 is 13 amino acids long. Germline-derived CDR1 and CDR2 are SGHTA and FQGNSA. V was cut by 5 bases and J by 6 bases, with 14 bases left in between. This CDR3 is CASSPSRVGEQYF. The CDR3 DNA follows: TGTGCCAGCAGCCCTTCTCGAGTGGGCGAGCAGTACTTC.

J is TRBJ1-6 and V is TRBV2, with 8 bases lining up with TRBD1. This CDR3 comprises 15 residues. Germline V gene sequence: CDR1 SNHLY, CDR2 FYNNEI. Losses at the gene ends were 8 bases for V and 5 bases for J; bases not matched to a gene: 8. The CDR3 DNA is TGTGCCAGCGCGAGGAGGGACAGGCATAATTCACCCCTCCACTTT. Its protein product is CASARRDRHNSPLHF. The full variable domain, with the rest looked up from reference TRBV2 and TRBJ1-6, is EPEVTQTPSHQVTQMGQEVILRCVPISNHLYFYWYRQILGQKVEFLVSFYNNEISEKSEIFDDQFSVERPDGSNFTLKIRSTKLEDSAMYFCASARRDRHNSPLHFGNGTRLTVT.

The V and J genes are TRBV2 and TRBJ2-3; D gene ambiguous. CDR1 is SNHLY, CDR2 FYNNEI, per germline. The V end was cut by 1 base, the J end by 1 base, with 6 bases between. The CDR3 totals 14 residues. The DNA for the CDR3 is TGTGCCAGCAGTGAAGAGGTAGGCACAGATACGCAGTATTTT. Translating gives CASSEEVGTDTQYF.

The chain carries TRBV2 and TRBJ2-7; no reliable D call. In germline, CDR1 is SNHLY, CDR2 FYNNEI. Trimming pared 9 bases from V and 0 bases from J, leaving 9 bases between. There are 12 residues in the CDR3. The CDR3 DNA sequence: TGTGCCAGTAGACCGGTCTCCTACGAGCAGTACTTC. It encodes CASRPVSYEQYF.

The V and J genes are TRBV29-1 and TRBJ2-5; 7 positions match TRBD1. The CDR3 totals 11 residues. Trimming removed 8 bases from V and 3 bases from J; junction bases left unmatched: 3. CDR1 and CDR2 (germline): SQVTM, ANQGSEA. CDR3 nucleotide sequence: TGCAGCATGACAGGGAAAGAGACCCAGTACTTC. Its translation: CSMTGKETQYF.

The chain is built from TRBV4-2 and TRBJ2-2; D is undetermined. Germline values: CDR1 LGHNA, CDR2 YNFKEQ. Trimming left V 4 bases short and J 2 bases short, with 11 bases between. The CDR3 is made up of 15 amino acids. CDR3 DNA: TGTGCCAGCAGCCGTCTGATCACCAACACCGGGGAGCTGTTTTTT. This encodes CASSRLITNTGELFF.